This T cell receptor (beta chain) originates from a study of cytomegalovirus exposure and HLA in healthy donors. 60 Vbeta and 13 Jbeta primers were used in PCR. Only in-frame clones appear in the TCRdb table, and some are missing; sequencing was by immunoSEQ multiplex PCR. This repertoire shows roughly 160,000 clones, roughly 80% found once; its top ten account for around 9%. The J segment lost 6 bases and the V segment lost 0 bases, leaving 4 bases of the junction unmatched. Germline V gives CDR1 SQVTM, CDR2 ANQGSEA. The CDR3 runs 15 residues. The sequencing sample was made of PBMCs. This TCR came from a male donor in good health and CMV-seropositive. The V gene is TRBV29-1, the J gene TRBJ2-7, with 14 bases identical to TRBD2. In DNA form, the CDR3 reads TGCAGCGTTGAAGATCGACTAGCGGGAGGGGGCGAGCAGTACTTC. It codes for CSVEDRLAGGGEQYF.